What follows describes a single T cell receptor beta chain. Data came from immunoSEQ multiplex PCR; TCRdb stores just in-frame clones and leaves some out. The data show 65,000 to 80,000 clones, with roughly 84% seen just once and around 11% held by the top ten. This CDR3 has 16 amino acids. Germline lookup yields CDR1 KGHSH and CDR2 LQKENI. With 4 bases clipped from V and 2 bases from J, the junction kept 5 bases outside the gene matches. This sample was included in a study of blood T cell repertoires in COVID-19. V usage is TRBV18 and J usage is TRBJ2-2; TRBD1 matches at 9 bases. The specimen was peripheral blood. This TCR was sampled from a human donor in a cohort sampled during active COVID-19. The CDR3 spells CASSLGTGPNTGELFF. The CDR3 DNA reads as TGTGCCAGCTCACTAGGGACAGGGCCCAACACCGGGGAGCTGTTTTTT.